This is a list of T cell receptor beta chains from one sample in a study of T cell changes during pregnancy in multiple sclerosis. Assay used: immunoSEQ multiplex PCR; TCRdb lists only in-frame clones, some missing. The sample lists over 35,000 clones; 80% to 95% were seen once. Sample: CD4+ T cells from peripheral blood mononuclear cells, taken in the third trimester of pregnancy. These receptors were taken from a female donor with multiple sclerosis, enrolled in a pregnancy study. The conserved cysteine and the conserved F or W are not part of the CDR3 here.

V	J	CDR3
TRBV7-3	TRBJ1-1	ASSLGGIGTEAF
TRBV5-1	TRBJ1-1	ASSDVTGSYTEAF
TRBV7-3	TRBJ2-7	ASSLNPRGEQY
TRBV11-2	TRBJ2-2	ASNSYREAVTGELF
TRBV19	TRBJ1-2	ASSIVGTPANYGYT
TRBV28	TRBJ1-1	ASRSERAEAF
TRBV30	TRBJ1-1	AWGEDTEAF
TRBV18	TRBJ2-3	ASSPYLGTSSSSTDTQY
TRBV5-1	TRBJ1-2	ASARTGYGYT
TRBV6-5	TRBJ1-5	ASRPGTGYQPQH
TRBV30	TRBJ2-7	AWRRQGAVYEQY
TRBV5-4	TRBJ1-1	ASSRLDRRGNTEAF
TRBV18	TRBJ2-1	ASSPSGEGYNEQF